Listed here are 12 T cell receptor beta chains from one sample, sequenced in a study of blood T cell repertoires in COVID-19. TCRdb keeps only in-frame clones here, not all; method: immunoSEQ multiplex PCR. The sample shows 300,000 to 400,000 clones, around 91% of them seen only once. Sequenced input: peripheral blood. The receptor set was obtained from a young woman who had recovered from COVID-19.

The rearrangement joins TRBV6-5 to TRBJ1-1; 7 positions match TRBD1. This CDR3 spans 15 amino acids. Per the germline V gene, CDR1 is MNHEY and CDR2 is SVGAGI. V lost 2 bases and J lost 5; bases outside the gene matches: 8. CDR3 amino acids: CASSYGQGVRTEAFF. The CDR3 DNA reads TGTGCCAGCAGTTACGGCCAGGGGGTGAGGACTGAAGCTTTCTTT.

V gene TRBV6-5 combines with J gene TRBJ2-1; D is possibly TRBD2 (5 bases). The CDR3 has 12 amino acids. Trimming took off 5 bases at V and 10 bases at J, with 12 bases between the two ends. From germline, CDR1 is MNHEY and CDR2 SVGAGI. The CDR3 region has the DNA TGTGCCAGCAGTAGATCCGGCGGGGAGCAGTTCTTC. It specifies CASSRSGGEQFF.

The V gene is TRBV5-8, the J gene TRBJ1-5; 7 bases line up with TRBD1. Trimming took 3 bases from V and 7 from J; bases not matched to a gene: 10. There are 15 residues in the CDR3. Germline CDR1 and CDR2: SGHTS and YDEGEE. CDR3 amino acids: CASSWSEGARQPQHF. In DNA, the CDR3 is TGTGCCAGCAGCTGGAGTGAGGGGGCGCGACAGCCCCAGCATTTT. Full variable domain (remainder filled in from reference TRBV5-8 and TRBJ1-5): EAGVTQSPTHLIKTRGQQATLRCSPISGHTSVYWYQQALGLGLQFLLWYDEGEERNRGNFPPRFSGRQFPNYSSELNVNALELEDSALYLCASSWSEGARQPQHFGDGTRLSIL.

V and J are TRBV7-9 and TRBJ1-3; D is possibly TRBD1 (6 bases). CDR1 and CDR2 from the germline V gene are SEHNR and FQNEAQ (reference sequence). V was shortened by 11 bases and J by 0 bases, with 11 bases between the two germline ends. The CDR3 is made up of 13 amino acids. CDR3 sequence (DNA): TGTGCCTCCACAGGGAACTCTGGAAACACCATATATTTT. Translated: CASTGNSGNTIYF.

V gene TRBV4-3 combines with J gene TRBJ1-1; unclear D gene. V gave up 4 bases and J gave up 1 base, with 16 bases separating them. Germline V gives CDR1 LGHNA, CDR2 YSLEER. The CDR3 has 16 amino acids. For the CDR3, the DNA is TGCGCCAGCAGCCGAACAGCCGGGAGATCGAACACTGAAGCTTTCTTT. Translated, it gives CASSRTAGRSNTEAFF.

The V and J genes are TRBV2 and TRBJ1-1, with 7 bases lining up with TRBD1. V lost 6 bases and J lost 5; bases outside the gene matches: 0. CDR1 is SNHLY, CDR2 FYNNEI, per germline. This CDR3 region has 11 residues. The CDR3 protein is CASSRGTEAFF. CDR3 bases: TGTGCCAGCAGCAGGGGGACTGAAGCTTTCTTT. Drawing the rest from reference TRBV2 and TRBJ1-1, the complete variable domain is EPEVTQTPSHQVTQMGQEVILRCVPISNHLYFYWYRQILGQKVEFLVSFYNNEISEKSEIFDDQFSVERPDGSNFTLKIRSTKLEDSAMYFCASSRGTEAFFGQGTRLTVV.

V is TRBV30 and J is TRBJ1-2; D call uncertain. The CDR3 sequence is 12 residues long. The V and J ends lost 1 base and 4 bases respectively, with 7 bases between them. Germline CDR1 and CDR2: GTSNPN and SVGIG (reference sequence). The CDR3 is CAWSARFYGYTF. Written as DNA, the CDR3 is TGTGCCTGGAGTGCCCGTTTCTATGGCTACACCTTC.

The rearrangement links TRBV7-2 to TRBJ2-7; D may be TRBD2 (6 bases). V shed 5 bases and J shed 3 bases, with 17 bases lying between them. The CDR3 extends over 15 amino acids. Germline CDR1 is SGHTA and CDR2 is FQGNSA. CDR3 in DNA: TGTGCCAGCAGCCTAGAAATCGGGGGAAACTACGAGCAGTACGTC. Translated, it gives CASSLEIGGNYEQYV.

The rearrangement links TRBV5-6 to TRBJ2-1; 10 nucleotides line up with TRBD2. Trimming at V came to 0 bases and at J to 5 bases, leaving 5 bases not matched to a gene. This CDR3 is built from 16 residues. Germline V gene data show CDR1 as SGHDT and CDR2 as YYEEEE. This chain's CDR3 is CASSLGGLAINNEQFF. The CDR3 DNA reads TGTGCCAGCAGCTTGGGGGGACTAGCGATTAACAATGAGCAGTTCTTC.

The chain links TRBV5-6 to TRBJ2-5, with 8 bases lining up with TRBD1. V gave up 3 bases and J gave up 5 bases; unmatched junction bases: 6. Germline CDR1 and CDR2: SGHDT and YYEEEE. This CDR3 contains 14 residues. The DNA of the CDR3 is TGTGCCAGCAGCTCGGGACAGGTGTGGGAGACCCAGTACTTC. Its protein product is CASSSGQVWETQYF.

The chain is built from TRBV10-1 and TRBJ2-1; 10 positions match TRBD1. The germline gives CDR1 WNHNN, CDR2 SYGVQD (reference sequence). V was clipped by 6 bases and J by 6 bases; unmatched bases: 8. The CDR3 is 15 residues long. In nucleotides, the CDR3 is TGCGCCAGCAGCCCCGGGACAGGGGTTTTCAATGAGCAGTTCTTC. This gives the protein CASSPGTGVFNEQFF.

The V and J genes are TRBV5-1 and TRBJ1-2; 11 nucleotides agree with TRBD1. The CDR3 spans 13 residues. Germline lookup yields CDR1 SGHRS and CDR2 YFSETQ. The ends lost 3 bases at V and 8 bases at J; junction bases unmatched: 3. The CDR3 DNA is TGCGCCAGCAGCTGGGGACAGGGGGGAGGCTACACCTTC. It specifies CASSWGQGGGYTF.